This TCR beta chain was identified in a study of regulatory T cells in long-lasting Graves disease. Whole-study results and caveats: Preferential use of TRBV28, TRBJ1-2 and TRBJ2-5 was seen in persistent disease.

This clonotype was seen only a few times. No antigen is known for it. Being one base from a much bigger clone, this may be a read error. Germline CDR1 and CDR2: DFQATT and SNEGSKA (reference sequence). This CDR3 is 10 amino acids long. The time point was: newly diagnosed GD, antithyroid drugs for less than 3 months. TCR sequences were obtained from RNA taken from PBMCs. As collected, the peripheral blood samples measured 7 to 9.5 milliliters each and went into EDTA tubes. In building TCR beta libraries, iRepertoire HTBI primers were used together with Arm-PCR of CDR3 regions. Each CDR3 protein gets one entry after TCRdb re-called the multiplex PCR reads with MiXCR. The data show over 500,000 distinct CDR3 sequences, 15% to 20% seen once. The same sample was also used in a study of T cells in Graves' hyperthyroidism and ophthalmopathy. This second study says: For the diagnoses, clinical symptoms, serum thyroxine and TRAb, thyroid ultrasound and orbital computed tomography were used.

This specimen consisted of peripheral blood mononuclear cells (PBMCs), obtained at new diagnosis, from a patient treated with antithyroid drugs. The rearrangement links TRBV20-1 to TRBJ1-1; D gene uncertain. The origin of this receptor is a woman in her thirties with Graves disease. The CDR3 bases are TGCAGGGTAGTGAACACTGGAGCTTTCTTT. It codes for CRVVNTGAFF.